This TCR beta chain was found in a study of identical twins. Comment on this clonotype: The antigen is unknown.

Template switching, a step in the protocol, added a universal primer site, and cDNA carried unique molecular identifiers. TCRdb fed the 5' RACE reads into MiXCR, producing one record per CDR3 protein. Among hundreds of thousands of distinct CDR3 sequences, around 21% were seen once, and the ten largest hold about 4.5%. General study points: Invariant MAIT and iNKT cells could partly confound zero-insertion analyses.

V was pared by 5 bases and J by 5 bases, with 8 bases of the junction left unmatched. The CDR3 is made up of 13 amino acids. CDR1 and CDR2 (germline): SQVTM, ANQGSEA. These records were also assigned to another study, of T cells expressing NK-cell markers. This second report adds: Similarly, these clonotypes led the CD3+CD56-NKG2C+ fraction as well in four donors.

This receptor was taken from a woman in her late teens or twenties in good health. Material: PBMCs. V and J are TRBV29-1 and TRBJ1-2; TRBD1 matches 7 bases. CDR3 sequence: CSVWGRQGYGYTF. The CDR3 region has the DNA TGCAGCGTTTGGGGCAGACAGGGTTATGGCTACACCTTC.